Reported below is one TCR beta chain. Here immunoSEQ multiplex PCR was the method, and the copy in TCRdb shows in-frame clones only, minus some. This table has about 96,000 clones, roughly nine tenths appearing once. The V gene lost 5 bases and the J gene lost 6 bases, with 11 bases spanning the gap. Germline assignment: CDR1 SEHNR and CDR2 FQNEAQ (reference sequence). CDR3 length equals 12 residues. This record comes from a study of T cell responses to AZD1222 COVID-19 vaccine. The chain combines TRBV7-9 with TRBJ2-7; D is unresolved. The TCR sequence derives from an adult in good health. The sequenced sample was peripheral blood, obtained on day 0 of AZD1222 vaccination. CDR3 bases: TGTGCCAGCAGCACATCTTTACGCGAGCAGTACTTC. It is translated as CASSTSLREQYF.